Sequencing of this T cell receptor (beta chain) was carried out in a study of blood T cell repertoires in COVID-19. Study-level background: Samples taken during acute and convalescent COVID-19 were collected in the United States, Italy and Spain.

Participant ages covered about 18 to 95 years across around 25 US areas. V lost 0 bases, J lost 4 bases, and 9 bases lay in between. CDR3 length equals 14 residues. Germline CDR1 reads SGHRS; CDR2 reads YFSETQ. As processed by the authors: Quantification of nucleated cells was approximated via reference gene primer amplification. Sequenced by immunoSEQ multiplex PCR; TCRdb stores in-frame clones only, minus some. V and J calls and clone size are those listed in that table; D and trimming were worked out from the DNA. The sample includes 150,000 to 200,000 clones, 76% of them seen just once. Sample: PBMCs or T cells enriched from blood (not recorded which). The receptor was derived from a woman in her forties or fifties with acute COVID-19. The V gene is TRBV5-1, the J gene TRBJ2-3; D not resolved. The CDR3 reads CASSLAIHSDTQYF. The CDR3 DNA reads as TGCGCCAGCAGCTTGGCCATTCATTCAGATACGCAGTATTTT.